This record concerns one T cell receptor beta chain sequence. Its antigen is currently unknown. The data stem from a study of cytotoxic CD8 clonotypes in ibrutinib-treated CLL. Repertoires were generated with immunoSEQ multiplex PCR, while TCRdb's copy carries only in-frame clones and drops some. The sample contains 250,000 or so clones, 70% of which appear only once. There are 14 residues in the CDR3. Germline CDR1 and CDR2: SGHTA and FQGTGA. The germline V and J ends were trimmed by 5 bases and 8 bases, with 16 bases remaining between them. Study-wide findings and caveats: Patients with sustained remission and those progressing were sampled at differing times.

V is TRBV7-3 and J is TRBJ2-1, with a possible D match to TRBD1 (6 bases). The clonotype was recovered from a human donor with chronic lymphocytic leukemia. Specimen: PBMCs, collected after 24 months of ibrutinib treatment. The DNA for the CDR3 is TGTGCCAGCAGCGCGAACGAACAGGGTCATGAGCAGTTCTTC. This translates into CASSANEQGHEQFF.